The 10 T cell receptor beta chains listed next were all sequenced from one sample in a study of blood T cell repertoires in COVID-19. Only in-frame clones appear in the TCRdb table, and some are missing; sequencing was by immunoSEQ multiplex PCR. The sample records 200,000 to 300,000 clones, approximately 83% being singletons. Sequencing was performed on peripheral blood. Receptor source: a woman of 80 years or more with acute or convalescent COVID-19.

The J gene is TRBJ2-7, the V gene TRBV11-2; TRBD2 aligns across 7 bases. CDR3 length: 15 amino acids. Trimming took 5 bases from V and 6 from J; bases not matched to a gene: 13. From germline, CDR1 is SGHAT and CDR2 FQNNGV. CDR3 region: CASSLGSLALGEQYF. As DNA, the CDR3 is TGTGCCAGCAGCCTAGGGTCACTAGCGCTGGGCGAGCAGTACTTC.

V and J are TRBV7-2 and TRBJ2-1; 8 nucleotides match TRBD2. In germline, CDR1 is SGHTA, CDR2 FQGNSA. V trimming: 4 bases; J trimming: 3 bases; junction bases outside the gene matches: 5. The CDR3 has 15 amino acids. DNA of the CDR3: TGTGCCAGCAGCTCCAGCGGGGGAAACTACAATGAGCAGTTCTTC. Translated: CASSSSGGNYNEQFF.

V gene TRBV7-9 combines with J gene TRBJ2-2; 8 bases map to TRBD1. Trimming at V came to 5 bases and at J to 7 bases, leaving 9 bases not matched to a gene. The CDR3 consists of 15 residues. Germline assignment: CDR1 SEHNR and CDR2 FQNEAQ (reference sequence). CDR3 amino acids: CASSGPGGAGGELFF. The DNA for the CDR3 is TGTGCCAGCAGCGGCCCAGGGGGCGCGGGCGGGGAGCTGTTTTTT.

V gene TRBV11-3 combines with J gene TRBJ2-7; possible D gene TRBD2, 5 bases. This CDR3 region has 13 residues. Germline V gene data show CDR1 as SGHNT and CDR2 as YENEEA. Trimming took 1 base from V and 7 from J, leaving 11 bases between them. CDR3 coding DNA: TGTGCCAGCAGCTTAGCCCTCGGAGGTGAGCAGTACTTC. It encodes CASSLALGGEQYF.

The CDR3 DNA reads TGTGCCATCAGTGCGGTCAGGGCAGGCCCCCCCTCTTCCTACGAGCAGTACTTC. Its translation is CAISAVRAGPPSSYEQYF. The chain has TRBV10-3 and TRBJ2-7; D is perhaps TRBD1 (5 bases). The CDR3 has 18 residues. V was cut by 4 bases and J by 1 base, with 23 bases left in between. Germline V gives CDR1 ENHRY, CDR2 SYGVKD.

The genes are TRBV6-1 and TRBJ2-3, with 7 bases aligning to TRBD1. Per the germline V gene, CDR1 is MNHNS and CDR2 is SASEGT. The CDR3 contains 16 residues. Unmatched junction bases numbered 11, after V lost 7 bases and J lost 1 base. The CDR3 spells CASTEAVGTGTDTQYF. The DNA of the CDR3 is TGTGCCAGCACCGAAGCGGTAGGGACAGGCACAGATACGCAGTATTTT.

The chain couples TRBV19 to TRBJ1-5; 8 nucleotides agree with TRBD1. CDR3 length: 15 residues. Germline CDR1 LNHDA, CDR2 SQIVND (reference sequence). Trimming at V came to 5 bases and at J to 4 bases, leaving 7 bases not matched to a gene. The CDR3 region is CASSVDRVRNQPQHF. The CDR3 bases are TGTGCCAGTAGTGTGGACAGGGTTAGAAATCAGCCCCAGCATTTT. The full variable domain, in which reference TRBV19 and TRBJ1-5 provide the parts outside the CDR3, is DGGITQSPKYLFRKEGQNVTLSCEQNLNHDAMYWYRQDPGQGLRLIYYSQIVNDFQKGDIAEGYSVSREKKESFPLTVTSAQKNPTAFYLCASSVDRVRNQPQHFGDGTRLSIL.

The rearrangement joins TRBV25-1 to TRBJ1-1, with 8 bases aligning to TRBD1. Germline CDR1 MGHDK, CDR2 SYGVNS. The CDR3 has 13 residues. Trimming at V came to 11 bases and at J to 5 bases, leaving 10 bases not matched to a gene. CDR3 sequence reads: CACREQGGTEAFF. In nucleotides, the CDR3 is TGTGCCTGCCGGGAACAGGGGGGGACTGAAGCTTTCTTT.

V and J are TRBV20-1 and TRBJ2-1, with TRBD2 identical over 9 bases. V trimming: 3 bases; J trimming: 8 bases; junction bases outside the gene matches: 14. CDR3 length: 16 amino acids. From germline, CDR1 is DFQATT and CDR2 SNEGSKA (reference sequence). This chain's CDR3 is CSASGRASGVGDEQFF. The CDR3 DNA is TGCAGTGCTAGTGGCCGGGCTAGCGGGGTGGGCGATGAGCAGTTCTTC.

In this sample, this clone turned up a few times. The chain is built from TRBV30 and TRBJ1-5; 7 nucleotides line up with TRBD1. The ends lost 5 bases at V and 5 bases at J; junction bases unmatched: 6. Germline assignment: CDR1 GTSNPN and CDR2 SVGIG (reference sequence). This CDR3 region has 13 residues. In DNA form, the CDR3 reads TGTGCCTGGGCCCCTGACAGGGATCAGCCCCAGCATTTT. As protein: CAWAPDRDQPQHF.